This TCR beta chain emerged from a study of T cell changes during pregnancy in multiple sclerosis. Measured with immunoSEQ multiplex PCR; TCRdb has only the in-frame clones, and not every one. The sample carries 40,000 to 50,000 clones, around 90% recorded once. The sequencing here drew on CD8+ T cells from peripheral blood mononuclear cells, taken after pregnancy. The sequence derives from a female donor with multiple sclerosis, enrolled in a pregnancy study.

In DNA, the CDR3 is TGTGCCAGCAGCGTTGCGGGGCGGCTGTTTTTT. It specifies CASSVAGRLFF. The rearrangement links TRBV7-6 to TRBJ1-4; D perhaps matches TRBD1 (5 bases). The CDR3 is 11 residues long. Germline V gene sequence: CDR1 SGHVS, CDR2 FNYEAQ. Deletions cut 5 bases from V and 14 bases from J, with 12 bases between.